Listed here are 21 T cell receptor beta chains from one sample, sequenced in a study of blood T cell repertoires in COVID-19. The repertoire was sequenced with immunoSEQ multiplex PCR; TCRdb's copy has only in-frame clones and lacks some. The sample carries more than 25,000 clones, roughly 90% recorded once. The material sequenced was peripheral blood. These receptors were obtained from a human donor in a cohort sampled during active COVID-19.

The CDR3 DNA sequence: TGCGCCAGCAGCCAAGGGACAGGGGGCTGGTACGAGCAGTACTTC. Amino acid sequence: CASSQGTGGWYEQYF. The V gene is TRBV4-3, the J gene TRBJ2-7; 11 bases match TRBD1. This CDR3 comprises 15 residues. Germline V lookup: CDR1 LGHNA, CDR2 YSLEER. J gave up 4 bases and V 1 base, and 3 bases lay outside the gene matches.

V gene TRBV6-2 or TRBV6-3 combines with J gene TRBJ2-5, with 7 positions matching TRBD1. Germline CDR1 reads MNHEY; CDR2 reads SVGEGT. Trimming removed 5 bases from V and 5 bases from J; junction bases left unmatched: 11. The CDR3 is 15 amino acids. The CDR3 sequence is CASSENRGTGETQYF. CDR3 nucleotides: TGTGCCAGCAGTGAGAACAGGGGCACGGGGGAGACCCAGTACTTC.

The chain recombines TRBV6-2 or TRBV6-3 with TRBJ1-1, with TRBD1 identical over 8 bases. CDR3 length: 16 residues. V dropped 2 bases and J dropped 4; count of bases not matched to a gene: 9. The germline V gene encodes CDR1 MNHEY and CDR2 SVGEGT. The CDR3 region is CASSYGAGGVSTEAFF. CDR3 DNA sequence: TGTGCCAGCAGTTACGGGGCAGGGGGCGTGAGCACTGAAGCTTTCTTT.

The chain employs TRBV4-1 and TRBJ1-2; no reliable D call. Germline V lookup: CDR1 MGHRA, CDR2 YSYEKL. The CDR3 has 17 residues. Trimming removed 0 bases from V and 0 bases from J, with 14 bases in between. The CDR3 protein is CASSQDHSGVSNYGYTF. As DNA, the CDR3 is TGCGCCAGCAGCCAAGATCACAGCGGGGTTTCTAACTATGGCTACACCTTC.

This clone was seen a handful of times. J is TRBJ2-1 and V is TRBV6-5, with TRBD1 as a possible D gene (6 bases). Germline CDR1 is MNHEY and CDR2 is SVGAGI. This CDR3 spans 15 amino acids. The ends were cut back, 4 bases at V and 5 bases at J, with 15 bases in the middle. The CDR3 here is CASSFPGHRDNEQFF. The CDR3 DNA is TGTGCCAGCAGTTTCCCGGGACACAGGGACAATGAGCAGTTCTTC.

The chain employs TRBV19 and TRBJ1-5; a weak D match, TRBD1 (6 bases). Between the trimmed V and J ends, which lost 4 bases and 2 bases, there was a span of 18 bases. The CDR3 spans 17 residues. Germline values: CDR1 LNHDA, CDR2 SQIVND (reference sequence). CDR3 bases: TGTGCCAGTAGTAACGGGGGGCTCGGGGGCGGCAATCAGCCCCAGCATTTT. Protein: CASSNGGLGGGNQPQHF.

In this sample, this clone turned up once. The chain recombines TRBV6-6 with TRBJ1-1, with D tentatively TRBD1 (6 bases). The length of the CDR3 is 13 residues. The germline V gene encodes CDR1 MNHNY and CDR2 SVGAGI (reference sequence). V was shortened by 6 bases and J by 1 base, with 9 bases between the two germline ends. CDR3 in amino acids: CASRNRENTEAFF. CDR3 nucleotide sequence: TGTGCCAGCAGAAACAGGGAGAACACTGAAGCTTTCTTT.

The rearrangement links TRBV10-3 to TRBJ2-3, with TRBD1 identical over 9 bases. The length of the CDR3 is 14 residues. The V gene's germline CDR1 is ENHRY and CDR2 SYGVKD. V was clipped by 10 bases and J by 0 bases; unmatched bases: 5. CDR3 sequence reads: CATEGTGSTDTQYF. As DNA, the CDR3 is TGTGCCACAGAGGGGACAGGGAGCACAGATACGCAGTATTTT.

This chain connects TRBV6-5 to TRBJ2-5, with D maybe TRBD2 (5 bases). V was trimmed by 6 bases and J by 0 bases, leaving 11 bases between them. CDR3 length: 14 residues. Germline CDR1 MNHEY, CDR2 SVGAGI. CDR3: CASSRGSDQETQYF. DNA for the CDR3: TGTGCCAGCAGCCGGGGTTCTGACCAAGAGACCCAGTACTTC.

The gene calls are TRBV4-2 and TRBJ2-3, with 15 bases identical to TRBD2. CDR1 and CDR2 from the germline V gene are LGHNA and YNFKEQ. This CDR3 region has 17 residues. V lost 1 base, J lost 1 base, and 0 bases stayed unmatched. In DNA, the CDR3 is TGTGCCAGCAGCCAAGGGACTAGCGGGGGGGGCACAGATACGCAGTATTTT. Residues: CASSQGTSGGGTDTQYF.

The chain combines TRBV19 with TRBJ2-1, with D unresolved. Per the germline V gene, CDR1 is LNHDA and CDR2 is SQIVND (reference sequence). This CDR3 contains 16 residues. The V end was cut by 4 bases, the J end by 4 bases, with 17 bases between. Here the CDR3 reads CASSTPRGEAYNEQFF. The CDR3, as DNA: TGTGCCAGTAGTACCCCCCGCGGTGAGGCGTACAATGAGCAGTTCTTC.

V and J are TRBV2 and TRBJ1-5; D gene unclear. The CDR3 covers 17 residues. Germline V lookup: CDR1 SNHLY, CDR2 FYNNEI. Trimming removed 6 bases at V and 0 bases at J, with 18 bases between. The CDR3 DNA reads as TGTGCCAGCAGCCAGTCCGAGGTGTCAGATAGCAATCAGCCCCAGCATTTT. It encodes CASSQSEVSDSNQPQHF.

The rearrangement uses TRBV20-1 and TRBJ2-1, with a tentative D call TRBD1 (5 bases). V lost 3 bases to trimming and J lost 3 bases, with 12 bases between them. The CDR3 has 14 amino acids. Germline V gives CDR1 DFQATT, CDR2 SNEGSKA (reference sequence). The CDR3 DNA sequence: TGCAGTGCTAGTTGGGGCGGTTTCTACAATGAGCAGTTCTTC. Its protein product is CSASWGGFYNEQFF.

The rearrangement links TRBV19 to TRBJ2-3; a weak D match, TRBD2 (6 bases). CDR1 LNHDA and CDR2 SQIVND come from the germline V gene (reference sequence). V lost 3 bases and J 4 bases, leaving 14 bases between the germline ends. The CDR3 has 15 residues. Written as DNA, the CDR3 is TGTGCCAGTAGTATGACGGCCGGGGGTGCAGATACGCAGTATTTT. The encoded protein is CASSMTAGGADTQYF.

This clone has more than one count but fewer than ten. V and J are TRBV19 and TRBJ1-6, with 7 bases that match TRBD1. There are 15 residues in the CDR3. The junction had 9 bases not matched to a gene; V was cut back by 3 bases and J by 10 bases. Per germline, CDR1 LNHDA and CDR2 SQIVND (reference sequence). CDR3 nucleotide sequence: TGTGCCAGTAGTATTGTGGAGGGGGCTGGATCACCCCTCCACTTT. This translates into CASSIVEGAGSPLHF.

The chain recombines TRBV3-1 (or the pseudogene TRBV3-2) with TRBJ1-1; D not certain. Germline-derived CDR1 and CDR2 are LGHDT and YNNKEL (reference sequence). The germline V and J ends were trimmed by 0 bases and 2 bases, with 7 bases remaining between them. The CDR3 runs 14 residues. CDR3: CASSQDGGNTEAFF. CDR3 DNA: TGTGCCAGCAGCCAAGATGGCGGTAACACTGAAGCTTTCTTT.

DNA for the CDR3: TGTGCCTGGTGCCTTCGAGGGCTATCCACTGAAGCTTTCTTT. It translates to CAWCLRGLSTEAFF. The V call is TRBV30, the J call TRBJ1-1; D is uncertain. In germline, CDR1 is GTSNPN, CDR2 SVGIG (reference sequence). The V end was cut by 5 bases, the J end by 4 bases, with 17 bases between. The CDR3 is made up of 14 amino acids.

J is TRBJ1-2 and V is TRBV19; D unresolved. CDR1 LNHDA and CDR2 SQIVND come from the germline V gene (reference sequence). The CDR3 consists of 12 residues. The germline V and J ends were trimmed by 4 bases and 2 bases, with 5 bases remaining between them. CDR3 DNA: TGTGCCAGTAGTAATCAAAACTATGGCTACACCTTC. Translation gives CASSNQNYGYTF.

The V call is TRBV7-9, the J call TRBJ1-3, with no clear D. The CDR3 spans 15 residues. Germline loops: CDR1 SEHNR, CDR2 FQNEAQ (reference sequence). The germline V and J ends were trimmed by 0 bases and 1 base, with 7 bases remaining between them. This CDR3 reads CASSLAALSGNTIYF. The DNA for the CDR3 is TGTGCCAGCAGCTTAGCGGCATTATCTGGAAACACCATATATTTT. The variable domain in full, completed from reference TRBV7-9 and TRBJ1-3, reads DTGVSQNPRHKITKRGQNVTFRCDPISEHNRLYWYRQTLGQGPEFLTYFQNEAQLEKSRLLSDRFSAERPKGSFSTLEIQRTEQGDSAMYLCASSLAALSGNTIYFGEGSWLTVV.

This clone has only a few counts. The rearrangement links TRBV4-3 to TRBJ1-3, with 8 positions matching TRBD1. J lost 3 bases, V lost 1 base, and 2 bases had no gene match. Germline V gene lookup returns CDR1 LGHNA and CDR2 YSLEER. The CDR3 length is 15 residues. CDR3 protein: CASSQAGTGGNTIYF. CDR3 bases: TGCGCCAGCAGCCAAGCTGGGACAGGTGGAAACACCATATATTTT.

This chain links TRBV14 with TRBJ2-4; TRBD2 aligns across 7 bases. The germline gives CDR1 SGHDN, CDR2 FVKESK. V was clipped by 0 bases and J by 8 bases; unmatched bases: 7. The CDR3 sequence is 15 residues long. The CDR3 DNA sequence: TGTGCCAGCAGCCAAGATCTCGGGGGGAGTGACATTCAGTACTTC. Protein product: CASSQDLGGSDIQYF.